This T cell receptor (beta chain) was recorded in a study of Graves' ophthalmopathy and Graves' hyperthyroidism. Findings of the study overall: The blood repertoire also included most expanded thyroid clonotypes above 0.001 frequency.

This clonotype was found a few times. Its antigen is not known. Trimming shortened V by 2 bases and J by 0 bases, and 10 bases separated the two germline ends. This CDR3 comprises 15 residues. Germline CDR1 is MNHEY and CDR2 is SMNVEV (reference sequence). Transcripts of RNA were the source for amplifying TCR beta CDR3 regions. Following a first-round RT-PCR that used HTBI primers, a second-round multiplex PCR was carried out. TCRdb re-called the multiplex PCR reads through MiXCR, storing one row per CDR3 protein. Of hundreds of thousands of distinct CDR3 sequences in the sample, roughly 20% were seen once.

J is TRBJ1-1 and V is TRBV27; D remains ambiguous. The sequenced material came from peripheral blood. The TCR comes from a woman aged 18-29 years with stable Graves' hyperthyroidism. Some clones in this sample may be carry-over from other donors' samples. In DNA form, the CDR3 reads TGTGCCAGCAGTTTAGGGCAGAATATGAACACTGAAGCTTTCTTT. This gives the protein CASSLGQNMNTEAFF.